The 15 T cell receptor beta chains given below trace back to one sample, sequenced in a study of naive CD8 T cells in extremely preterm neonates. Deliveries were elective term cesareans at roughly 35-41 weeks, with no labor or membrane rupture. The table came from immunoSEQ multiplex PCR; TCRdb's copy has only in-frame clones and leaves some out. Of approximately 6,300 clones listed, nearly 99% were seen once; the top ten hold roughly 0.44%. The sequenced material came from naive CD8+ T cells from cord blood. Every receptor here comes from a newborn in good health.

This rearrangement joins TRBV12-5 to TRBJ2-1; D ambiguous. Germline V gene sequence: CDR1 LGHNT, CDR2 FRNRAP. The V end lost 5 bases, the J end lost 6 bases, and 8 bases lay between the germline ends. The CDR3 spans 12 residues. The CDR3 DNA is TGTGCTAGTGGTCCCTCGGGCAATGAGCAGTTCTTC. Translation gives CASGPSGNEQFF.

The chain recombines TRBV5-6 with TRBJ2-7; D may be TRBD2 (6 bases). The germline V gene has CDR1 SGHDT and CDR2 YYEEEE. V was clipped by 3 bases and J by 4 bases, with 14 bases between them. The CDR3 covers 14 residues. The CDR3 DNA is TGTGCCAGCAGCTCGGACCTAGCGCTTTACGAGCAGTACTTC. This codes for CASSSDLALYEQYF. The whole variable domain, remainder taken from reference TRBV5-6 and TRBJ2-7, is DAGVTQSPTHLIKTRGQQVTLRCSPKSGHDTVSWYQQALGQGPQFIFQYYEEEERQRGNFPDRFSGHQFPNYSSELNVNALLLGDSALYLCASSSDLALYEQYFGPGTRLTVT.

The genes are TRBV30 and TRBJ2-5; 7 positions agree with TRBD1. CDR3 size: 14 residues. The V gene's germline CDR1 is GTSNPN and CDR2 SVGIG (reference sequence). V gave up 0 bases and J gave up 1 base; unmatched junction bases: 2. The CDR3 here is CAWSVQGTQETQYF. CDR3 DNA sequence: TGTGCCTGGAGTGTACAGGGGACCCAAGAGACCCAGTACTTC.

The chain links TRBV6-1 to TRBJ2-5; no firm D call. Trimming removed 4 bases at V and 11 bases at J, with 14 bases between. The V gene's germline CDR1 is MNHNS and CDR2 SASEGT. The CDR3 is 12 amino acids. CDR3 amino acids: CASSALSLEQYF. The CDR3 nucleotides read TGTGCCAGCAGTGCCCTTTCTCTGGAGCAGTACTTC.

The V call is TRBV5-4, the J call TRBJ2-1, with 12 bases fitting TRBD2. Germline V lookup: CDR1 SGHNT, CDR2 YYREEE (reference sequence). The CDR3 length is 14 residues. Losses at the gene ends were 4 bases for V and 4 bases for J; bases not matched to a gene: 0. This CDR3 is CASSGTSGYNEQFF. The CDR3, as DNA: TGTGCCAGCAGCGGGACTAGCGGGTACAATGAGCAGTTCTTC.

V usage is TRBV4-3 and J usage is TRBJ1-6; D uncertain. CDR1 is LGHNA, CDR2 YSLEER, per germline. With 1 base removed from V and 1 base from J, the gap between germline ends came to 8 bases. CDR3 size: 16 residues. The CDR3 nucleotides read TGCGCCAGCAGCCAAGGGAGTGGGTCCTATAATTCACCCCTCCACTTT. This sequence encodes CASSQGSGSYNSPLHF.

This clone appeared a single time. The chain is built from TRBV5-6 and TRBJ2-7; D is uncertain. This CDR3 is built from 13 residues. The V gene lost 1 base and the J gene lost 1 base, with 6 bases spanning the gap. CDR1 is SGHDT, CDR2 YYEEEE, per germline. The CDR3 coding sequence is TGTGCCAGCAGCTTGTGGCAGTCCTACGAGCAGTACTTC. Protein: CASSLWQSYEQYF.

The J gene is TRBJ1-6, the V gene TRBV25-1; D might be TRBD1 (5 bases). This CDR3 comprises 14 residues. The V end was cut by 8 bases, the J end by 6 bases, with 14 bases between. The germline gives CDR1 MGHDK, CDR2 SYGVNS. The CDR3 is CASGGRGGNSPLHF. CDR3 nucleotides: TGTGCCAGCGGGGGACGGGGGGGTAATTCACCCCTCCACTTT.

This clone was counted once. The V call is TRBV29-1, the J call TRBJ2-7, with TRBD2 as a possible D gene (6 bases). V shed 4 bases and J shed 6 bases, with 19 bases lying between them. Germline CDR1 reads SQVTM; CDR2 reads ANQGSEA. CDR3 length: 14 residues. The CDR3 DNA reads TGCAGCGTTGCCGGGGGTCCCGTTTTTTCCGAGCAGTACTTC. It translates to CSVAGGPVFSEQYF.

This clone was counted a single time. The chain carries TRBV27 and TRBJ2-7; TRBD2 is a possible D gene (5 bases). The ends were cut back, 0 bases at V and 3 bases at J, with 12 bases in the middle. The CDR3 extends over 15 amino acids. CDR1 and CDR2 from the germline V gene are MNHEY and SMNVEV (reference sequence). CDR3 coding DNA: TGTGCCAGCAGTTTATCTCGGGGTCAAGTCTACGAGCAGTACTTC. Protein sequence: CASSLSRGQVYEQYF.

In its sample, this clone was seen once. The gene calls are TRBV27 and TRBJ1-5; D might be TRBD1 (5 bases). V was cut by 2 bases and J by 3 bases, with 8 bases left in between. Germline V gene lookup returns CDR1 MNHEY and CDR2 SMNVEV (reference sequence). This CDR3 is built from 14 residues. For the CDR3, the DNA is TGTGCCAGCAGTTTACTGGGGCCCAATCAGCCCCAGCATTTT. As protein: CASSLLGPNQPQHF.

The CDR3 region has the DNA TGTGCCAGCAGCCTTGGGACAGTCCGAGTTTCCTACGAGCAGTACTTC. It codes for CASSLGTVRVSYEQYF. The chain carries TRBV11-2 and TRBJ2-7; TRBD1 agrees at 7 bases. Germline V gives CDR1 SGHAT, CDR2 FQNNGV. The CDR3 extends over 16 amino acids. V lost 5 bases, J lost 1 base, and 11 bases stayed unmatched.

This clone was observed a single time. The rearrangement joins TRBV19 to TRBJ2-3, with D possibly TRBD1 on 6 matching bases. With 0 bases removed from V and 5 bases from J, the gap between germline ends came to 12 bases. CDR3 length: 15 amino acids. Germline V gives CDR1 LNHDA, CDR2 SQIVND (reference sequence). CDR3 residues: CASSIEITGQDTQYF. The CDR3 nucleotides are TGTGCCAGTAGTATAGAGATAACAGGGCAAGATACGCAGTATTTT.

The J gene is TRBJ2-3, the V gene TRBV11-2; 15 bases agree with TRBD2. There are 17 residues in the CDR3. From germline, CDR1 is SGHAT and CDR2 FQNNGV. Unmatched junction bases numbered 4, after V lost 5 bases and J lost 1 base. CDR3 loop: CASSLGLAGGGTDTQYF. DNA for the CDR3: TGTGCCAGCAGCCTGGGACTAGCGGGAGGTGGCACAGATACGCAGTATTTT.

J is TRBJ2-7 and V is TRBV21-1; the table assigns TRBD2, which was not confirmed against the DNA. TRBV21-1 is designated a pseudogene. This CDR3 is 19 amino acids long. In nucleotides, the CDR3 is TGTGCCAGCAGCAAGGGGGAGAGGACTAGCGGGAGTATATCCTACGAGCAGTACTTC. As protein: CASSKGERTSGSISYEQYF.